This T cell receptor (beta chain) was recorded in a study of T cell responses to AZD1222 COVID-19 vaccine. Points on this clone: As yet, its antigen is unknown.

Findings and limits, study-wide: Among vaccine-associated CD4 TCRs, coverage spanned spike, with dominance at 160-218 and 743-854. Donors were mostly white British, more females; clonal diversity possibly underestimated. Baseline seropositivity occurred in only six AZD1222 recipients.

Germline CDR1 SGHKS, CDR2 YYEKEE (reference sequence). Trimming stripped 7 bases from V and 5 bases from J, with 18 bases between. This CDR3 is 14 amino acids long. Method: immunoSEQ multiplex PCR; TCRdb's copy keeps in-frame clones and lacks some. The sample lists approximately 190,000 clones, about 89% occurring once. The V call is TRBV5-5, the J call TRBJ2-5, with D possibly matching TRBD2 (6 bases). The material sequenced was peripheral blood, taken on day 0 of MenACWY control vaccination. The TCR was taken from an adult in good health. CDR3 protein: CASPVGGAGETQYF. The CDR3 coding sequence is TGTGCCAGCCCGGTCGGAGGGGCAGGGGAGACCCAGTACTTC.